One sample yielded the 16 T cell receptor beta chains listed below, sequenced in a study of blood T cells in healthy people across ages. Sample-barcoded 5' priming and a J-beta primer mix drove a second PCR of 7 to 11 cycles. Each CDR3 protein is one row after TCRdb ran MiXCR on the 5' RACE reads. The table lists hundreds of thousands of distinct CDR3 sequences, roughly 32% of them singletons. Sequencing used blood. The receptors stem from a woman aged 80 or over in good health.

This chain links TRBV20-1 with TRBJ1-1; the D gene is possibly TRBD1 (5 bases). The CDR3 is made up of 13 amino acids. Per germline, CDR1 DFQATT and CDR2 SNEGSKA (reference sequence). The V end was cut by 6 bases, the J end by 5 bases, with 16 bases between. The DNA of the CDR3 is TGCAGTGCCGAATACGGGGGAACGACTGAAGCTTTCTTT. Protein sequence: CSAEYGGTTEAFF.

The chain joins TRBV6-5 to TRBJ1-5, with 8 bases that match TRBD1. Germline lookup yields CDR1 MNHEY and CDR2 SVGAGI. The CDR3 is made up of 14 amino acids. The J segment lost 6 bases and the V segment lost 6 bases, leaving 7 bases of the junction unmatched. The CDR3 region has the DNA TGTGCCAGCAGACAATCAGGGGGCGGTCAGCCCCAGCATTTT. This gives the protein CASRQSGGGQPQHF.

Comments on this clonotype: Germline is not matched at one junction end, which may reflect a read error. This chain uses TRBV12-3 or TRBV12-4 with TRBJ1-2; 7 bases line up with TRBD1. The CDR3 totals 14 residues. The CDR3: CASSRREGGDGHTF. CDR3 sequence (DNA): TGTGCCAGCAGCCGGAGGGAAGGGGGCGATGGCCACACCTTC.

Ten or more counts support this clonotype. This sequence joins TRBV5-1 and TRBJ2-1; 9 bases agree with TRBD2. CDR3 length: 17 residues. Trimming cost V 4 bases and J 3 bases; bases outside gene matches: 11. Germline assignment: CDR1 SGHRS and CDR2 YFSETQ. CDR3 protein: CASSPRGSGGLYNEQFF. The CDR3 nucleotides read TGCGCCAGCAGCCCCCGGGGTAGCGGGGGCCTCTACAATGAGCAGTTCTTC.

At least ten counts were recorded for this clonotype. V and J are TRBV2 and TRBJ1-5, with D possibly TRBD1 on 6 matching bases. Trimming left V 4 bases short and J 2 bases short, with 9 bases between. CDR1 is SNHLY and CDR2 is FYNNEI in the germline V gene. The CDR3 runs 14 residues. CDR3: CASSGGAGNQPQHF. The CDR3 nucleotides read TGTGCCAGCAGTGGGGGGGCCGGCAATCAGCCCCAGCATTTT.

The chain has TRBV5-1 and TRBJ2-5; D is unclear. Trimming stripped 4 bases from V and 7 bases from J, with 20 bases between. Germline V gene lookup returns CDR1 SGHRS and CDR2 YFSETQ. This CDR3 has 15 amino acids. CDR3 nucleotide sequence: TGCGCCAGCAGCCTACCGTCACTTGTATTGGGGACCCAGTACTTC. Amino acid sequence: CASSLPSLVLGTQYF.

This clonotype appeared once. This sequence may be a read error, since a much larger clone differs from it by one base. The rearrangement uses TRBV3-1 and TRBJ1-2; D is unresolved. The CDR3 contains 14 residues. Germline CDR1 is LGHDT and CDR2 is YNNKEL (reference sequence). The CDR3 spells CASSQGGYNYGCTF. In DNA form, the CDR3 reads TGTGCCAGCAGCCAAGGGGGATATAACTATGGCTGCACCTTC.

Ten or more counts support this clonotype. This rearrangement joins TRBV5-6 to TRBJ2-7; D remains ambiguous. Germline lookup yields CDR1 SGHDT and CDR2 YYEEEE. The CDR3 runs to 13 residues. Deletions cut 0 bases from V and 0 bases from J, with 4 bases between. DNA for the CDR3: TGTGCCAGCAGCTTGGTAAGCTCCTACGAGCAGTACTTC. Translating it yields CASSLVSSYEQYF. Supplemented by reference TRBV5-6 and TRBJ2-7, the full variable domain reads DAGVTQSPTHLIKTRGQQVTLRCSPKSGHDTVSWYQQALGQGPQFIFQYYEEEERQRGNFPDRFSGHQFPNYSSELNVNALLLGDSALYLCASSLVSSYEQYFGPGTRLTVT.

V usage is TRBV5-1 and J usage is TRBJ1-1, with 7 bases fitting TRBD1. The CDR3 length is 15 residues. Germline trimming cut 0 bases from V and 1 base from J; bases unmatched to any gene: 3. Germline values: CDR1 SGHRS, CDR2 YFSETQ. DNA of the CDR3: TGCGCCAGCAGCTTGGGAGCAGGGGGGAACACTGAAGCTTTCTTT. It translates to CASSLGAGGNTEAFF.

The sample holds many counts of this clonotype. The chain couples TRBV4-1 to TRBJ2-3, with D hard to call. Germline V gene lookup returns CDR1 MGHRA and CDR2 YSYEKL. CDR3 length: 14 amino acids. Trimming removed 0 bases at V and 4 bases at J, with 8 bases between. In DNA, the CDR3 is TGCGCCAGCAGCCAAGATGTACAGTCAGATACGCAGTATTTT. Protein: CASSQDVQSDTQYF.

Points on this clonotype: A much more abundant neighbour one base away suggests this may be a read error. This CDR3 is CASSQARAGSIETQYF. The CDR3 bases are TGCGCCAGCAGCCAAGCACGAGCGGGGAGTATCGAGACCCAGTACTTC. This chain joins TRBV4-1 and TRBJ2-5; 7 nucleotides match TRBD2. Losses at the gene ends were 1 base for V and 5 bases for J; bases not matched to a gene: 10. Germline CDR1 MGHRA, CDR2 YSYEKL. The CDR3 is made up of 16 amino acids.

This clonotype was counted at least ten times. The CDR3, as DNA: TGTGCCAGCAGCCTAGCGGGGTACTCCTACGAGCAGTACTTC. This translates into CASSLAGYSYEQYF. The rearrangement joins TRBV11-2 to TRBJ2-7; 9 bases agree with TRBD2. V lost 5 bases, J lost 0 bases, and 2 bases stayed unmatched. The V gene's germline CDR1 is SGHAT and CDR2 FQNNGV. This CDR3 spans 14 amino acids.

There are many counts of this clonotype. The V call is TRBV14, the J call TRBJ2-3, with 10 bases identical to TRBD1. Germline values: CDR1 SGHDN, CDR2 FVKESK. The V gene end was trimmed by 0 bases and the J gene end by 1 base; junction bases not matched to a gene: 4. This CDR3 contains 17 residues. Here the CDR3 reads CASSQDRDRGRTDTQYF. In nucleotides, the CDR3 is TGTGCCAGCAGCCAAGACCGGGACAGGGGCCGCACAGATACGCAGTATTTT.

This sequence joins TRBV14 and TRBJ2-2, with D possibly matching TRBD2 (5 bases). V lost 3 bases, J lost 1 base, and 9 bases lay in between. Germline V gives CDR1 SGHDN, CDR2 FVKESK. The CDR3 covers 15 residues. This CDR3 reads CASSQIRGNTGELFF. CDR3 coding DNA: TGTGCCAGCAGCCAGATACGGGGGAACACCGGGGAGCTGTTTTTT.

This clonotype was detected only once. This rearrangement joins TRBV7-2 to TRBJ2-1; D is uncertain. The V and J ends lost 5 bases and 15 bases respectively, with 17 bases between them. Germline V gene sequence: CDR1 SGHTA, CDR2 FQGNSA. The CDR3 totals 12 residues. The CDR3 region is CASSLPRGLSFF. CDR3 sequence (DNA): TGTGCCAGCAGCCTCCCCCGAGGATTATCGTTCTTC.

A remark on this clonotype: This clone may be a read error of a much larger clone one base away. A read error is likely, as this CDR3 ends without the conserved phenylalanine or tryptophan. V gene TRBV20-1 combines with J gene TRBJ2-1; no definite D call. The CDR3 is 13 residues long. The V and J ends lost 6 bases and 7 bases respectively, with 16 bases between them. The germline V gene has CDR1 DFQATT and CDR2 SNEGSKA (reference sequence). The CDR3 nucleotides read TGCAGTGCAGCCTTACACGAAAAGAATGAGCAGTTCTGC. It is translated as CSAALHEKNEQFC.